This TCR beta chain was identified in a study of blood T cell repertoires in COVID-19. At the level of the study: Researchers got acute and convalescent COVID-19 samples from the United States, Italy and Spain.

Measured with immunoSEQ multiplex PCR; TCRdb has only the in-frame clones, and not every one. The sample contains around 200,000 clones, roughly 80% of which appear only once. The origin of this receptor is a woman aged 40 to 49 with active or convalescent COVID-19. Sequenced input: peripheral blood.

The CDR3 DNA reads TGTGCCAGCAGCCCCGACAGGCGGAATGGCTACACCTTC. This sequence encodes CASSPDRRNGYTF. This chain connects TRBV2 to TRBJ1-2, with D possibly TRBD1 on 6 matching bases. Germline loops: CDR1 SNHLY, CDR2 FYNNEI. The CDR3 sequence is 13 residues long. V lost 6 bases to trimming and J lost 6 bases, with 14 bases between them.